This TCR beta chain was profiled in a study of T cells after yellow fever vaccination. The CDR3 has 17 residues. Germline CDR1 reads SGHRS; CDR2 reads YFSETQ. Trimming removed 2 bases at V and 1 base at J, with 18 bases between. This clonotype occurred many times. The antigen remains undetermined. Study observations and caveats: Booster sampling recovered most clones from primary vaccination (approximately 96% CD4, 80% to 90% CD8). A limited proportion of clonotypes was detected within both the CD4 and CD8 compartments. FACS-sorted repertoires might harbor abundant contaminating clonotypes from the bulk population.

TCR cDNA was made by 5'RACE template switching, adding a universal primer site and UMIs. MiXCR, applied by TCRdb to the 5' RACE reads, yields one record per CDR3 protein. The sample contains approximately 250,000 distinct CDR3 sequences, more than 3.5% of which appear only once. The receptor's source is a man aged 18 to 30 who received the YFV17D yellow fever vaccine. The specimen comprised PBMCs, sampled 15 days after the yellow fever booster vaccination. V and J are TRBV5-1 and TRBJ1-1, with a possible D match to TRBD1 (6 bases). CDR3 nucleotides: TGCGCCAGCAGCTTCACAGGGATTAATCGAGAGAACACTGAAGCTTTCTTT. Amino acids: CASSFTGINRENTEAFF.